This T cell receptor beta chain was profiled in a study of T cells in narcolepsy. Study overall: Patients with NT1 or NT2 and healthy control donors were enrolled. Overall study results and limits: Autoreactive HCRT-specific and TRIB2-specific clonotypes were marked in same-patient CSF-versus-blood CD4+ comparisons. Autoreactive clonotypes reportedly recurred in blood of same and different patients, not controls.

As regards this clone: Its antigen remains unidentified.

This table comes from immunoSEQ multiplex PCR, and its TCRdb copy is limited to in-frame clones, with some not included. The table shows over 30,000 clones, with around 90% occurring only once. The CDR3 has 14 residues. CDR1 MDHEN and CDR2 SYDVKM come from the germline V gene. Trimming took off 6 bases at V and 1 base at J, with 13 bases between the two ends. The sample consisted of CD45RA- memory CD4+ T cells from PBMCs. The sequence was obtained from a human donor with narcolepsy. The gene calls are TRBV28 and TRBJ2-7; possibly TRBD1 or TRBD2 for D (5 bases each). The CDR3 bases are TGTGCCAGCAGCGGGACCCGAGGTTCCTACGAGCAGTACTTC. It translates to CASSGTRGSYEQYF.